A single sample is the source of the 2 T cell receptor beta chains below, sequenced in a study of blood T cell repertoires in COVID-19. Sequenced by immunoSEQ multiplex PCR; TCRdb stores in-frame clones only, minus some. The sample lists a few hundred thousand clones; approximately 90% were seen once. Sequencing was done on a sample of PBMCs or T cells enriched from blood (not recorded which). Every receptor here comes from a man between 35 and 55 years old who had recovered from COVID-19.

The rearrangement links TRBV11-3 to TRBJ1-2, with TRBD1 matching 7 bases. Germline V CDR1 and CDR2: SGHNT, YENEEA. The CDR3 runs 16 residues. Unmatched junction bases numbered 12, after V lost 5 bases and J lost 3 bases. The CDR3 DNA is TGTGCCAGCAGCCAGGAGGGTCGGCAGGGGGACTATGGCTACACCTTC. It codes for CASSQEGRQGDYGYTF.

The chain has TRBV7-9 and TRBJ1-5; D ambiguous. V was trimmed by 3 bases and J by 2 bases, leaving 11 bases between them. The V gene's germline CDR1 is SEHNR and CDR2 FQNEAQ (reference sequence). The length of the CDR3 is 15 residues. For the CDR3, the DNA is TGTGCCAGCAGCTTGTTGGGCCAGGGCAATCAGCCCCAGCATTTT. Its protein is CASSLLGQGNQPQHF.